A selection of T cell receptor beta chains follows, all from one sample in a study of human T cells and chemical hapten exposure. Using its own MiXCR run on the reads, TCRdb lists one record per CDR3 protein. The table has 95,000 to 150,000 distinct CDR3 sequences, around 9% seen once. The specimen sequenced was whole blood. The receptors were sampled from a human donor in good health. Some clones in this sample may be carry-over from other donors' samples. The CDR3 runs from the conserved cysteine through the conserved F or W. Fields, in order: D gene, J gene, V gene, clone size, CDR3 protein, CDR3 DNA. A D gene is named only where the DNA matches it firmly. Size tells how often a clone was seen (once, few, many) or the class of an expanded clone, and some rows leave it out.

>TRBD2|TRBJ2-5|TRBV12-3/TRBV12-4|many
CASSISGRAGETQYF
TGTGCCAGCAGTATTAGCGGGAGGGCCGGAGAGACCCAGTACTTC
>TRBD1|TRBJ2-7|TRBV3-1|-
CASSQDHRGREQYF
TGTGCCAGCAGCCAAGATCACAGGGGACGCGAGCAGTACTTC
>TRBD1|TRBJ1-4|TRBV7-9|many
CASSPGTGVQEKLFF
TGTGCCAGCAGCCCCGGGACAGGGGTTCAGGAAAAACTGTTTTTT
>-|TRBJ2-7|TRBV13|few
CASSGTGTAGSYEQYF
TGTGCCAGCAGCGGAACCGGGACCGCAGGCTCCTACGAGCAGTACTTC
>TRBD1|TRBJ1-2|TRBV5-1|-
CASSLSRTGDGYTF
TGCGCCAGCAGCTTGTCCCGGACAGGGGATGGCTACACCTTC
>TRBD1|TRBJ1-2|TRBV7-3|few
CASSPYPGQRNYGYTF
TGTGCCAGCAGCCCTTATCCGGGACAGAGGAACTATGGCTACACCTTC
>-|TRBJ2-5|TRBV11-2|few
CASSLDGTLSQETQYF
TGTGCCAGCAGCTTAGACGGGACTTTAAGCCAAGAGACCCAGTACTTC
>-|TRBJ1-1|TRBV29-1|few
CSVDSRNTEAFF
TGCAGCGTGGACAGTCGGAACACTGAAGCTTTCTTT
>-|TRBJ2-3|TRBV6-6|few
CASSLRKASDTQYF
TGTGCCAGCAGTCTTCGCAAGGCTTCAGATACGCAGTATTTT
>-|TRBJ2-7|TRBV5-1|few
CASSLGDREDEQYF
TGCGCCAGCAGCTTGGGAGACAGGGAGGACGAGCAGTACTTC
>-|TRBJ2-3|TRBV25-1|many
CASSGGQYTDTQYF
TGTGCCAGCAGTGGTGGACAGTACACAGATACGCAGTATTTT
>-|TRBJ2-1|TRBV5-1|-
CASSLVGEGAYNEQFF
TGCGCCAGCAGCTTGGTCGGGGAAGGGGCCTACAATGAGCAGTTCTTC
>TRBD2|TRBJ2-5|TRBV12-3/TRBV12-4|few
CASSLTSGGAETQYF
TGTGCCAGCAGTTTGACTAGCGGGGGGGCAGAGACCCAGTACTTC
>-|TRBJ2-1|TRBV19|-
CASSMGFGTLYNEQFF
TGTGCCAGTAGTATGGGTTTTGGGACTCTCTACAATGAGCAGTTCTTC
>-|TRBJ2-7|TRBV20-1|-
CSARGSSLNSYEQYF
TGCAGTGCTAGAGGGTCAAGCCTTAACTCCTACGAGCAGTACTTC
>-|TRBJ2-3|TRBV4-1|-
CASSQELGYTQYF
TGCGCCAGCAGCCAAGAGTTAGGGTATACGCAGTATTTT
>TRBD1|TRBJ2-5|TRBV12-3/TRBV12-4|many
CASSSSPGTGEETQYF
TGTGCCAGCAGTTCGTCACCAGGGACAGGGGAAGAGACCCAGTACTTC
>TRBD2|TRBJ2-7|TRBV7-8|few
CASSPRETSGSAYEQYF
TGTGCCAGCAGCCCGAGGGAGACTAGCGGGAGCGCCTACGAGCAGTACTTC